A single TCR beta chain is shown here with its context. Its antigen specificity is not known. No qualities accompany the bases; no much larger clone lies one base away. There are 14 amino acids in the CDR3, from cysteine to phenylalanine inclusive. CDR3 DNA is the only sequence kept; it has 42 bases, read in frame from the first base. V sheds 5 bases and J sheds 2 bases, leaving 12 bases between their ends. The germline V gene gives CDR1 as MNHEY and CDR2 as SVGAGI. Interpreted using the paper, the time point label stands for: cycle 2 day 1 (C2D1) of nivolumab. Relapse after autologous stem cell transplantation had occurred in all trial patients, and cohorts A, B and C were distinguished by prior brentuximab vedotin exposure. The trial cohort included 55 to 60 patients with relapsed/refractory classical Hodgkin lymphoma, and each patient had a best overall response of complete response, partial response or progressive disease. Single-agent nivolumab was administered to trial patients in the multi-cohort phase II CheckMate 205 trial. An independent review committee assessed best overall response using the 2007 International Working Group response criteria. Trial PBMCs were collected immediately before nivolumab initiation (C1D1) and during therapy at cycle 2 day 1 and cycle 4 day 1. Peripheral blood was collected in 8 mL Vacutainer Cell Preparation Tubes, from which PBMCs were isolated by centrifugation and then cryopreserved.

This sample was taken from a study of PD-1 blockade in classical Hodgkin lymphoma (dated by TCRdb to 2020 to 2022). With regard to the full study: Nivolumab dosing was 3 mg/kg intravenously every 2 weeks, continuing until either disease progression or unacceptable toxicity. A peripheral blood immune signature of response to PD-1 blockade in classical Hodgkin lymphoma was defined using TCR beta sequencing and CyTOF. What the study reported, not specific to this receptor: The study was restricted to a single clinical trial cohort, and the causes of repertoire differences, possibly disease activity or prior therapy, were left undefined. Diversity was lower in patients who began nivolumab less than 1 year after ASCT, so these patients were left out of later analyses to avoid confounding by immune reconstitution. Trial patients with a complete response had baseline diversity similar to that of newly diagnosed patients, while partial responders and progressors had significantly lower diversity. Baseline TCR diversity was reported to be lower in newly diagnosed patients than in healthy donors, and even lower in relapsed/refractory patients. CD4+ but not CD8+ TCR diversity rose significantly by C4D1 (p=0.0027 vs p=0.16), most apparent in complete responders (p=0.02).

Genomic DNA was isolated using the Qiagen DNeasy kit from unsorted PBMCs as well as from negatively selected CD4+ and CD8+ fractions. TCR beta CDR3 regions were amplified by immunoSEQ multiplex PCR using primers annealing to V and J segments. A synthetic immune receptor repertoire was used to minimize amplification bias, and any residual bias was removed computationally once sequencing was done. As for how the authors treated the data: Repertoire diversity was quantified as the Shannon entropy index using custom Python scripts. Unsorted, CD4+ and CD8+ repertoires were analyzed separately, except for combined analyses in which CD4+ and CD8+ sequences were merged in silico. Clonal expansion was defined as at least a 2-fold frequency increase after treatment relative to C1D1, with a pseudocount of 0.5 for undetected baseline clones. Singleton clones were defined as clones with 0 or 1 copy at C1D1, and non-singleton clones were defined as clones with 2 or more copies. Clones expanded in unsorted samples were annotated as CD4+, CD8+ or unknown by matching protein sequences in sorted samples from the same patient. Wilcoxon tests were applied to paired samples to test diversity changes from C1D1 to C4D1. In TCRdb, the immuneACCESS table is reduced to in-frame sequences with V and J assigned. These tables do not hold every clone; where another copy was compared, an unresolved V gene accounts for under half, and the others remain unexplained. The V and J calls and clone size are taken from that table; D and trimming were inferred from the DNA. The sample profile shows 24,000 or so clones; approximately 80% of them were found once. About 19% of the sample goes to the ten largest clones.

This receptor was obtained from a human donor with classical Hodgkin lymphoma. Here the sequenced sample was peripheral blood mononuclear cells (PBMCs), taken before the second cycle of nivolumab. The chain employs TRBV6-5 and TRBJ2-5; tentative D gene TRBD2, with 6 bases matching. The CDR3 loop reads CASSPGTRQETQYF. The DNA is TGTGCCAGCAGTCCCGGGACTCGTCAAGAGACCCAGTACTTC.